The rows below give T cell receptor beta chains drawn from one sample of a study of cytomegalovirus exposure and HLA in healthy donors. Sequencing was performed with immunoSEQ multiplex PCR; in TCRdb, only in-frame clones are kept and a portion is missing. The sample contains 140,000 to 150,000 clones, around three quarters of which appear only once. The material sequenced was PBMCs. Source of these receptors: a woman under 30 in good health and CMV-seropositive. Each CDR3 is given with its conserved first and last residue. A D gene is named only where the DNA matches it firmly. The listing skips clone size in some rows; elsewhere it reads once, few, many or a size class.

clone_size	v_call	d_call	j_call	cdr3_nt	cdr3_aa
few	TRBV6-6	TRBD2	TRBJ2-2	TGTGCCAGTACTAGCGCCCCAGAACCAACCGGGGAGCTGTTTTTT	CASTSAPEPTGELFF
-	TRBV6-5	-	TRBJ2-2	TGTGCCAGCAGTTACGCAGGGGAGAACACCGGGGAGCTGTTTTTT	CASSYAGENTGELFF
-	TRBV27	-	TRBJ1-5	TGTGCCAGCAGTTTAAGGGAGAACCAGCCCCAGCATTTT	CASSLRENQPQHF
-	TRBV7-9	TRBD1	TRBJ2-3	TGTGCCAGCAGCCCTAGGGGGCCAGGCACAGATACGCAGTATTTT	CASSPRGPGTDTQYF
-	TRBV10-2	-	TRBJ2-5	TGCGCCAGCAGTGAATACCCCTACGAACAGTACTTC	CASSEYPYEQYF
-	TRBV6-6	-	TRBJ1-1	TGTGCCAGCTCCCATTCGCGACAGACAAACACTGAAGCTTTCTTT	CASSHSRQTNTEAFF
-	TRBV5-1	-	TRBJ2-5	TGCGCCAGCAGCTTGCCCCCAGGGCCAAGACAAGAGACCCAGTACTTC	CASSLPPGPRQETQYF
once	TRBV4-1	-	TRBJ2-2	TGCGCCAGCAGCCAAGACAGGGCGGGGACCGGGGAGCTGTTTTTT	CASSQDRAGTGELFF
-	TRBV5-8	-	TRBJ1-5	TGTGCCAGCAGCTTTGCGGTCCGGAGCAATCAGCCCCAGCATTTT	CASSFAVRSNQPQHF
once	TRBV2	-	TRBJ2-7	TGTGCCAGCAGGGCGGAGGGGGCGGGTGAGCAGTACTTC	CASRAEGAGEQYF
-	TRBV6-6	-	TRBJ1-1	TGTGCCAGCAGTTATGGGGGGGCGCGGGGTGGGACTGAAGCTTTCTTT	CASSYGGARGGTEAFF
-	TRBV2	-	TRBJ1-2	TGTGCCAGCAGTGAAACAGGATTAGGCTACACCTTC	CASSETGLGYTF
once	TRBV7-9	-	TRBJ2-7	TGTGCCAGCAGCTCCCGCCTGGGCTACGAGCAGTACTTC	CASSSRLGYEQYF
once	TRBV7-9	-	TRBJ2-3	TGTGCCAGCAGCCCCCCGGGTACAGATACGCAGTATTTT	CASSPPGTDTQYF
few	TRBV5-6	TRBD1	TRBJ1-1	TGTGCCAGCAGTCATGTGACAGGGGAGTACGACACTGAAGCTTTCTTT	CASSHVTGEYDTEAFF
-	TRBV7-9	TRBD1	TRBJ1-2	TGTGCCAGCAGCTCCTCCCTCGGACAGGAGGTTAACTATGGCTACACCTTC	CASSSSLGQEVNYGYTF
few	TRBV19	TRBD1	TRBJ1-5	TGTGCCAGTAGTATCGTTAAGGGGGCAGGTCAGCCCCAGCATTTT	CASSIVKGAGQPQHF
-	TRBV28	-	TRBJ1-6	TGTGCCAGCAGTTCGGGGGGTAATTCACCCCTCCACTTT	CASSSGGNSPLHF
-	TRBV21-1	-	TRBJ1-1	TGTGCCAGCACTCCGGCTTTCTTT	CASTPAFF
-	TRBV6-5	-	TRBJ1-2	TGTGCCAGCAGTTACTCGACGCAAGTCCTCGGGGGCTACACCTTC	CASSYSTQVLGGYTF
few	TRBV6-1	-	TRBJ2-7	TGTGCCAGCAGTGAAAGCGCCACAAGCTACGAGCAGTACTTC	CASSESATSYEQYF
-	TRBV6-1	TRBD1	TRBJ1-4	TGTGCCAGCAGTGAAAGACAGGGGTATGAAAAACTGTTTTTT	CASSERQGYEKLFF
-	TRBV28	TRBD1	TRBJ2-6	TGTGCCAGCAGCGCCGGGACAGGGTTCGGCAACGTCCTGACTTTC	CASSAGTGFGNVLTF
-	TRBV4-3	TRBD1	TRBJ1-2	TGCGCCAGCAGCCCGGGGACAGGCAGCTATGGCTACACCTTC	CASSPGTGSYGYTF
once	TRBV28	-	TRBJ1-5	TGTGCCAGCAGTTTAGTCGGGGGGGTAAGCAATCAGCCCCAGCATTTT	CASSLVGGVSNQPQHF
-	TRBV30	-	TRBJ1-5	TGTGCCTGGAGTTCAGGCGCAACCCAGAGGCCCCAGCATTTT	CAWSSGATQRPQHF
few	TRBV4-1	-	TRBJ1-3	TGCGCCAGCAGCCAAACCCCCCCCGACAGGAGCTCTGGAAACACCATATATTTT	CASSQTPPDRSSGNTIYF
-	TRBV5-1	-	TRBJ2-7	TGCGCCAGCAGCTTGGTCCCCCAGGGTTCCTACGAGCAGTACTTC	CASSLVPQGSYEQYF
-	TRBV7-2	-	TRBJ1-5	TGTGCCAGCAGCTTAGCGGCGGGAGGCAATCAGCCCCAGCATTTT	CASSLAAGGNQPQHF
-	TRBV5-4	-	TRBJ2-1	TGTGCCAGCAGCTTGACAGGGCGGCGCGAGCAGTTCTTC	CASSLTGRREQFF
once	TRBV4-1	-	TRBJ2-7	TGCGCCAGCAGCCAAGCTGGACAGAACTCCTACGAGCAGTACTTC	CASSQAGQNSYEQYF
-	TRBV6-6	TRBD1	TRBJ1-5	TGTGCCAGCAGTTACGGGGACAGGGAAGCGCAGCCCCAGCATTTT	CASSYGDREAQPQHF
-	TRBV30	-	TRBJ1-2	TGTGCCTGCCCGCGGTACCAGTCTAACTATGGCTACACCTTC	CACPRYQSNYGYTF
many	TRBV6-4	-	TRBJ2-7	TGTGCCTACAGGGATACCTACGAGCAGTACTTC	CAYRDTYEQYF
-	TRBV6-5	TRBD1	TRBJ1-6	TGTGCCAGCAGTTACTCGACCGACAGGGGTTCACCCCTCCACTTT	CASSYSTDRGSPLHF
once	TRBV5-1	TRBD2	TRBJ2-2	TGCGCCAGCAGCTTGGCTAGCGGGGGGTTTAACACCGGGGAGCTGTTTTTT	CASSLASGGFNTGELFF
-	TRBV6-1	TRBD1	TRBJ2-5	TGTGCCAGCAGCAGGACAGGGCTGGAGGGCCAGTACTTC	CASSRTGLEGQYF
-	TRBV9	TRBD1	TRBJ2-5	TGTGCCAGCAGCGTCGACAGGGGAGGCGGGGAGACCCAGTACTTC	CASSVDRGGGETQYF
once	TRBV6-4	-	TRBJ2-7	TGTGCCAGCAGCCCCGTGGCCAGGGTCCACGAGCAGTACTTC	CASSPVARVHEQYF
-	TRBV2	-	TRBJ1-5	TGTGCCAGCAGTGGGCAGACTAATCAGCCCCAGCATTTT	CASSGQTNQPQHF
-	TRBV5-6	-	TRBJ2-2	TGTGCCAGCAGCCGGGTCATATCGAACACCGGGGAGCTGTTTTTT	CASSRVISNTGELFF
-	TRBV6-5	-	TRBJ1-2	TGTGCCAGCAGTTACTCGTCGCGGGGATTTAACTATGGCTACACCTTC	CASSYSSRGFNYGYTF
once	TRBV18	-	TRBJ2-7	TGTGCCAGCTCCCCCCAGGCAGGGTGGAACGAGCAGTACTTC	CASSPQAGWNEQYF
few	TRBV10-2	TRBD2	TRBJ2-1	TGCGCCAGCACATGGACTAGCGACTACAATGAGCAGTTCTTC	CASTWTSDYNEQFF
-	TRBV29-1	TRBD1	TRBJ1-1	TGCAGCGTACAGGGGGAGACTGAAGCTTTCTTT	CSVQGETEAFF
once	TRBV4-2	-	TRBJ1-6	TGTGCCAGCAGCCAAGGGGGGCAGAGCTCCTATAATTCACCCCTCCACTTT	CASSQGGQSSYNSPLHF
-	TRBV5-1	-	TRBJ1-1	TGCGCCAGCAGCTTGGTTGGGGGAGGAAACACTGAAGCTTTCTTT	CASSLVGGGNTEAFF
-	TRBV7-2	TRBD1	TRBJ1-2	TGTGCCAGCAGCCCTCGGTCGGGGACAGGCGACCGACACAACACCTTC	CASSPRSGTGDRHNTF
-	TRBV18	-	TRBJ2-1	TGTGCCAGCTCACCCTCCCGTGTGGGGGCAGGACACGGTGAGCAGTTCTTC	CASSPSRVGAGHGEQFF